Shown below are 21 T cell receptor beta chains from a single sample sequenced in a study of beta chain features in type 1 diabetes. Study-wide results and caveats: When Type 1 diabetes patients were examined, their TCRB CDR3s proved moderately but significantly shorter in all four CD4+ subsets.

Their recognized antigens are unknown. The authors reverse transcribed all of the isolated RNA, so sequencing captured expressed TCRB transcripts. This table comes from immunoSEQ multiplex PCR, and its TCRdb copy is limited to in-frame clones, with some not included. The data show 160,000 or so clones, with roughly 10% seen just once and about 0.65% held by the top ten. Specimen: central memory CD4+ T cells from blood. All receptors come from a woman aged 30 to 39 with type 1 diabetes.

V gene TRBV14 combines with J gene TRBJ2-5, with D hard to call. From germline, CDR1 is SGHDN and CDR2 FVKESK. This CDR3 is 17 amino acids long. V gave up 4 bases and J gave up 1 base, with 19 bases separating them. The CDR3 DNA sequence: TGTGCCAGCAGCCTTCTAACGGTGGCGCGGATCCAAGAGACCCAGTACTTC. Protein sequence: CASSLLTVARIQETQYF.

This clone was detected a few times. CDR3 protein: CASSLDRGWGDTGELFF. The CDR3 DNA reads TGTGCCAGCAGCTTAGACAGAGGCTGGGGGGACACCGGGGAGCTGTTTTTT. J is TRBJ2-2 and V is TRBV7-2; D might be TRBD2 (6 bases). Trimming shortened V by 1 base and J by 3 bases, and 15 bases separated the two germline ends. Per the germline V gene, CDR1 is SGHTA and CDR2 is FQGNSA. The CDR3 is 17 amino acids.

The genes are TRBV5-1 and TRBJ2-1; 12 nucleotides align to TRBD2. CDR1 is SGHRS and CDR2 is YFSETQ in the germline V gene. The CDR3 contains 16 residues. J gave up 7 bases and V 0 bases, and 5 bases lay outside the gene matches. As DNA, the CDR3 is TGCGCCAGCAGCTTGGACCTAGCGGGAGGGCGAAATGAGCAGTTCTTC. It codes for CASSLDLAGGRNEQFF. Looking up the rest from reference TRBV5-1 and TRBJ2-1 gives the full variable domain: KAGVTQTPRYLIKTRGQQVTLSCSPISGHRSVSWYQQTPGQGLQFLFEYFSETQRNKGNFPGRFSGRQFSNSRSEMNVSTLELGDSALYLCASSLDLAGGRNEQFFGPGTRLTVL.

This chain joins TRBV2 and TRBJ2-5; perhaps TRBD1 as D (6 bases). Per the germline V gene, CDR1 is SNHLY and CDR2 is FYNNEI. The CDR3 totals 12 residues. V gave up 6 bases and J gave up 2 bases, with 7 bases separating them. Here the CDR3 DNA reads TGTGCCAGCAGGGACAGACAAGAGACCCAGTACTTC. Protein product: CASRDRQETQYF.

The chain joins TRBV7-8 to TRBJ2-7, with D maybe TRBD2 (5 bases). V was trimmed by 5 bases and J by 2 bases, leaving 13 bases between them. The length of the CDR3 is 14 residues. Germline loops: CDR1 SGHVS, CDR2 FQNEAQ. This chain's CDR3 is CASSQQSGAYEQYF. The CDR3 nucleotides are TGTGCCAGCAGCCAACAGTCCGGGGCCTACGAGCAGTACTTC. The full variable domain, its missing parts supplied by reference TRBV7-8 and TRBJ2-7, is GAGVSQSPRYKVAKRGQDVALRCDPISGHVSLFWYQQALGQGPEFLTYFQNEAQLDKSGLPSDRFFAERPEGSVSTLKIQRTQQEDSAVYLCASSQQSGAYEQYFGPGTRLTVT.

This clone was counted a few times. The CDR3 here is CASEKGFHGYTF. DNA for the CDR3: TGTGCCAGCGAAAAGGGGTTTCACGGCTACACCTTC. The chain employs TRBV28 and TRBJ1-2, with TRBD1 as a possible D gene (5 bases). V was trimmed by 8 bases and J by 8 bases, leaving 15 bases between them. CDR1 and CDR2 from the germline V gene are MDHEN and SYDVKM. The CDR3 sequence is 12 residues long.

This clone was seen only a few times. The chain joins TRBV7-9 to TRBJ2-7; tentatively, D is TRBD1 (5 bases). The CDR3 is made up of 13 amino acids. From germline, CDR1 is SEHNR and CDR2 FQNEAQ (reference sequence). Trimming left V 1 base short and J 5 bases short, with 9 bases between. CDR3 sequence reads: CASSLEGANEQYF. CDR3 coding DNA: TGTGCCAGCAGCTTAGAAGGGGCCAACGAGCAGTACTTC.

This chain links TRBV4-1 with TRBJ1-1, with 7 bases that match TRBD1. CDR1 and CDR2 (germline): MGHRA, YSYEKL. This CDR3 region has 16 residues. Trimming at V came to 0 bases and at J to 5 bases, leaving 9 bases not matched to a gene. The CDR3 DNA reads TGCGCCAGCAGCCAAGATTCAATGCGCAGGGGGACTGAAGCTTTCTTT. It translates to CASSQDSMRRGTEAFF.

The CDR3 DNA reads TGCATAGGGGAAGTGAGTGAAAAACTGTTTTTT. This codes for CIGEVSEKLFF. V usage is TRBV20-1 and J usage is TRBJ1-4; weak D call: TRBD1 (5 bases). The CDR3 has 11 amino acids. The germline CDR1 and CDR2 sequences are DFQATT and SNEGSKA (reference sequence).

This clone was recorded a few times. The chain uses TRBV7-3 and TRBJ2-2, with 9 bases lining up with TRBD1. The CDR3 is 16 residues long. V was clipped by 5 bases and J by 5 bases; unmatched bases: 9. Per the germline V gene, CDR1 is SGHTA and CDR2 is FQGTGA. The CDR3 DNA reads TGTGCCAGCAGCGCCCCGGGACAGGGAAGTACCGGGGAGCTGTTTTTT. It yields the protein CASSAPGQGSTGELFF.

This clone was seen a few times. CDR3 residues: CASSGDKPGQGYYGYTF. The CDR3 DNA follows: TGTGCCAGCAGTGGAGATAAACCGGGACAGGGGTACTATGGCTACACCTTC. The chain has TRBV6-1 and TRBJ1-2; 10 bases agree with TRBD1. Germline V gene lookup returns CDR1 MNHNS and CDR2 SASEGT. V shed 4 bases and J 3 bases; nucleotides not matched to a gene: 11. The CDR3 is made up of 17 amino acids.

This clone was counted between two and nine times. The CDR3 sequence is CASSQDRQGGETQYF. CDR3 coding DNA: TGCGCCAGCAGCCAAGATCGGCAGGGTGGGGAGACCCAGTACTTC. The chain combines TRBV4-1 with TRBJ2-5; tentative D call: TRBD1 (5 bases). V shed 0 bases and J shed 5 bases, with 13 bases lying between them. Germline CDR1 reads MGHRA; CDR2 reads YSYEKL. The CDR3 spans 15 residues.

The chain employs TRBV2 and TRBJ1-5; TRBD1 might be the D (5 bases). The V gene's germline CDR1 is SNHLY and CDR2 FYNNEI. The CDR3 covers 16 residues. Trimming took off 6 bases at V and 1 base at J, with 16 bases between the two ends. For the CDR3, the DNA is TGTGCCAGCAGAGGAGACTCGAGACAGAGCAATCAGCCCCAGCATTTT. It translates to CASRGDSRQSNQPQHF. Variable domain in full (rest from reference TRBV2 and TRBJ1-5): EPEVTQTPSHQVTQMGQEVILRCVPISNHLYFYWYRQILGQKVEFLVSFYNNEISEKSEIFDDQFSVERPDGSNFTLKIRSTKLEDSAMYFCASRGDSRQSNQPQHFGDGTRLSIL.

J is TRBJ2-7 and V is TRBV7-8; TRBD2 matches at 9 bases. Germline CDR1 and CDR2: SGHVS and FQNEAQ. CDR3 length equals 15 residues. The J segment lost 2 bases and the V segment lost 1 base, leaving 3 bases of the junction unmatched. The CDR3 here is CASSLGASGAYEQYF. CDR3 DNA sequence: TGTGCCAGCAGCTTAGGTGCTAGCGGGGCCTACGAGCAGTACTTC.

The chain is built from TRBV5-1 and TRBJ2-1; 9 positions agree with TRBD2. The junction had 10 bases not matched to a gene; V was cut back by 4 bases and J by 5 bases. Germline lookup yields CDR1 SGHRS and CDR2 YFSETQ. This CDR3 contains 16 residues. The CDR3 loop is CASSRDSGSRNNEQFF. For the CDR3, the DNA is TGCGCCAGCAGCCGGGATAGCGGGAGTAGGAACAATGAGCAGTTCTTC.

This chain links TRBV18 with TRBJ1-2, with TRBD1 matching over 9 bases. CDR1 and CDR2 from the germline V gene are KGHSH and LQKENI. There are 16 residues in the CDR3. Losses at the gene ends were 1 base for V and 4 bases for J; bases not matched to a gene: 7. The CDR3 here is CASSPRTVGQGYGYTF. For the CDR3, the DNA is TGTGCCAGCTCACCACGGACGGTGGGACAGGGCTATGGCTACACCTTC.

The sample holds a few counts of this clone. The chain couples TRBV19 to TRBJ1-1; tentatively, D is TRBD1 (5 bases). The CDR3 runs 12 residues. The V gene lost 6 bases and the J gene lost 4 bases, with 9 bases spanning the gap. Germline CDR1 LNHDA, CDR2 SQIVND (reference sequence). The CDR3 protein is CASSRTLTEAFF. The CDR3 region has the DNA TGTGCCAGTAGCCGGACACTCACTGAAGCTTTCTTT. Variable domain in full (rest from reference TRBV19 and TRBJ1-1): DGGITQSPKYLFRKEGQNVTLSCEQNLNHDAMYWYRQDPGQGLRLIYYSQIVNDFQKGDIAEGYSVSREKKESFPLTVTSAQKNPTAFYLCASSRTLTEAFFGQGTRLTVV.

This clone was seen only a few times. The rearrangement joins TRBV6-5 to TRBJ1-2; no reliable D call. The germline V and J ends were trimmed by 7 bases and 3 bases, with 9 bases remaining between them. CDR1 and CDR2 (germline): MNHEY, SVGAGI. The CDR3 length is 12 residues. The CDR3 coding sequence is TGTGCCAGCAAAACACCCCACTATGGCTACACCTTC. Amino acid sequence: CASKTPHYGYTF.

The chain joins TRBV28 to TRBJ1-2; 8 bases agree with TRBD1. The J segment lost 4 bases and the V segment lost 6 bases, leaving 10 bases of the junction unmatched. This CDR3 has 15 residues. Germline lookup yields CDR1 MDHEN and CDR2 SYDVKM. The CDR3: CASSPGQAHIYGYTF. The DNA for the CDR3 is TGTGCCAGCAGCCCGGGACAGGCACACATCTATGGCTACACCTTC.

This chain uses TRBV27 with TRBJ2-1; 7 positions agree with TRBD1. With V trimmed by 4 bases and J by 7 bases, 4 bases remained unmatched. Germline V CDR1 and CDR2: MNHEY, SMNVEV (reference sequence). CDR3 length equals 13 residues. The CDR3 DNA reads as TGTGCCAGCAGTTACAACAGGGGAAATGAGCAGTTCTTC. It codes for CASSYNRGNEQFF.

V is TRBV29-1 and J is TRBJ2-4; TRBD2 aligns across 12 bases. Trimming cost V 6 bases and J 6 bases; bases outside gene matches: 9. CDR3 length: 15 amino acids. Per germline, CDR1 SQVTM and CDR2 ANQGSEA. Here the CDR3 reads CSVTGTSGFRNIQYF. CDR3 DNA: TGCAGCGTAACCGGGACTAGCGGGTTTAGAAACATTCAGTACTTC.